This T cell receptor beta chain appears in the sequencing data of a study of blood T cell repertoires in COVID-19. Which cohort a participant joined came from the clinical history participants gave. V lost 5 bases and J lost 1, with 14 bases in between. There are 15 residues in the CDR3. Germline CDR1 is MDHEN and CDR2 is SYDVKM. Repertoires were generated with immunoSEQ multiplex PCR, while TCRdb's copy carries only in-frame clones and drops some. The table shows 200,000 or so clones, with around 86% occurring only once. This TCR was sampled from a woman aged 40 to 50 with acute COVID-19. The chain couples TRBV28 to TRBJ1-2; D gene ambiguous. The sequencing input was PBMCs or T cells enriched from blood (not recorded which). CDR3 in DNA: TGTGCCAGCAGTCAAACAGATGCCTTTAACTATGGCTACACCTTC. Its translation: CASSQTDAFNYGYTF.